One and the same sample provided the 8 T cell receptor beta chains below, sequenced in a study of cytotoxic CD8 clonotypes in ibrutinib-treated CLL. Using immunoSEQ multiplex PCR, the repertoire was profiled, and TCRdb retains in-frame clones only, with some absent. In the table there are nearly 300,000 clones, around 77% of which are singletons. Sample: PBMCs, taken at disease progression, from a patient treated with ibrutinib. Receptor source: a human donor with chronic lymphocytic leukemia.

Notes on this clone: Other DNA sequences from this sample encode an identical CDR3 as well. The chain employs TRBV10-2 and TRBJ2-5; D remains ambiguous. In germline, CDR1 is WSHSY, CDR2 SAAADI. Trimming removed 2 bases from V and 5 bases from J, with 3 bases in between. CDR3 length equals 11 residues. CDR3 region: CASSETETQYF. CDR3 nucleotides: TGCGCCAGCAGTGAGACGGAGACCCAGTACTTC.

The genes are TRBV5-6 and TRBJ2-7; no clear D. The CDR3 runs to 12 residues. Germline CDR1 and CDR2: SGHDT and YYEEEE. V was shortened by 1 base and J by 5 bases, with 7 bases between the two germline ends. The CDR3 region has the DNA TGTGCCAGCAGCTTGAACACCAACGAGCAGTACTTC. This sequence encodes CASSLNTNEQYF.

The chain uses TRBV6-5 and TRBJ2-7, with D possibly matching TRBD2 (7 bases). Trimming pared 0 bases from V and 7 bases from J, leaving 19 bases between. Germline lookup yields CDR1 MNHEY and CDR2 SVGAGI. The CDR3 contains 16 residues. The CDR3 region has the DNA TGTGCCAGCAGTTACTCGACCGGGGGGCCTCCAGGGGAGCAGTACTTC. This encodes CASSYSTGGPPGEQYF.

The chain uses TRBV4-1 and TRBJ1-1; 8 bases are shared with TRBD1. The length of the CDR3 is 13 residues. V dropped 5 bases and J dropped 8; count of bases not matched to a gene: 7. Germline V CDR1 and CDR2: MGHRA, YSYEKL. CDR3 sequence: CASSAPWDREAFF. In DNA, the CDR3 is TGCGCCAGCAGCGCCCCTTGGGACAGGGAAGCTTTCTTT.

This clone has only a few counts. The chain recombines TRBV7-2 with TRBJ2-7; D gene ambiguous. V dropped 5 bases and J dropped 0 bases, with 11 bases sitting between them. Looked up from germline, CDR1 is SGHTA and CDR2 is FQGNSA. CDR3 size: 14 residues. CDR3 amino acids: CASSKDTRSYEQYF. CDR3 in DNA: TGTGCCAGCAGCAAAGACACACGCTCCTACGAGCAGTACTTC.

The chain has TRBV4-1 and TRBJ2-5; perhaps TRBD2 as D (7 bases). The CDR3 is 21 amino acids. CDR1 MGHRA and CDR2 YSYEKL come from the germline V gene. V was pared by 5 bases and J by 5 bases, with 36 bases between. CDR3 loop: CASSSYPASGVRASGMETQYF. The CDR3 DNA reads TGCGCCAGCAGCTCTTACCCAGCCTCAGGGGTTCGAGCGAGCGGGATGGAGACCCAGTACTTC.

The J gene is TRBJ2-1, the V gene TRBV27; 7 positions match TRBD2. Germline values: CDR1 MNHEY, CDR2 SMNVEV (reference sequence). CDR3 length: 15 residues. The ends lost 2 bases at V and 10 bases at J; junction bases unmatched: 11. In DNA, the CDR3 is TGTGCCAGCAGTTTAGGGGCCTGGCTGGGGGGGGAGCAGTTCTTC. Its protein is CASSLGAWLGGEQFF.

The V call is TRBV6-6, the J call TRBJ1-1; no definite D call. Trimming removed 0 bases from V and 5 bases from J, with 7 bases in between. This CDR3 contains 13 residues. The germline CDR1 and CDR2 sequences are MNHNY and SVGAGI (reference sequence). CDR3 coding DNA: TGTGCCAGCAGTTACTCTGGTGGGACTGAAGCTTTCTTT. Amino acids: CASSYSGGTEAFF.